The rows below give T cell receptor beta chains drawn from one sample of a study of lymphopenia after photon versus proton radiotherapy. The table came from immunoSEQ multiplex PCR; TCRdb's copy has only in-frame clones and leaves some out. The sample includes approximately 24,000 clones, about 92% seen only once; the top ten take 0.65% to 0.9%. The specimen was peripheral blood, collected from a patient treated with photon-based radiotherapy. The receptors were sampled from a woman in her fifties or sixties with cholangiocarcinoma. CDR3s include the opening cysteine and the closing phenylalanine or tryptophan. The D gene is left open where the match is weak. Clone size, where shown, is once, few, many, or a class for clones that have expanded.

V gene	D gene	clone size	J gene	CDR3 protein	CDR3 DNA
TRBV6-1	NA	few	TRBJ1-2	CASKTRGVFYGYTF	TGTGCCAGCAAGACGAGAGGGGTATTCTATGGCTACACCTTC
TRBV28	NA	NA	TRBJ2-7	CASREPGTGVYF	TGTGCCAGCAGAGAACCCGGGACCGGGGTGTACTTC
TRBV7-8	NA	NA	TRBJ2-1	CASRTTRGRRDEQFF	TGTGCCAGCAGGACGACGCGGGGCCGAAGGGATGAGCAGTTCTTC
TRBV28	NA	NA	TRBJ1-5	CASSFVGGQPQHF	TGTGCCAGCAGTTTCGTGGGGGGTCAGCCCCAGCATTTT
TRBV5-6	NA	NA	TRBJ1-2	CASSLATVGPGGYTF	TGTGCCAGCAGCTTGGCCACGGTTGGGCCGGGTGGCTACACCTTC
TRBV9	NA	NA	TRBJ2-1	CASSTQPAGAGVFF	TGTGCCAGCAGCACCCAACCGGCGGGGGCCGGGGTGTTCTTC
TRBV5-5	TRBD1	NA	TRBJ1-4	CASRTRQGVTTNEKLFF	TGTGCCAGCAGGACCCGACAGGGGGTGACAACTAATGAAAAACTGTTTTTT
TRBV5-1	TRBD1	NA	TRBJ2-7	CASSLGDRDSHEQYF	TGCGCCAGCAGCTTGGGGGACAGGGATAGCCACGAGCAGTACTTC
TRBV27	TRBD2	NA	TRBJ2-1	CASSKRRETGNEQFF	TGTGCCAGCAGTAAGAGGCGGGAGACGGGGAATGAGCAGTTCTTC
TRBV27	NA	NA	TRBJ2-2	CASSFEVTGELFF	TGTGCCAGCAGTTTCGAGGTCACCGGGGAGCTGTTTTTT
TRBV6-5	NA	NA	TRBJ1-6	CASSRRPGPLPLHF	TGTGCCAGCAGCCGTCGTCCTGGACCACTACCCCTCCACTTT
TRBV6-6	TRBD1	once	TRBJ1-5	CASSRDRDQPQHF	TGTGCCAGCAGCCGGGACAGGGATCAGCCCCAGCATTTT
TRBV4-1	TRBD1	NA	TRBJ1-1	CASRPEGAARAFF	TGCGCCAGCAGACCCGAGGGGGCGGCGAGAGCTTTCTTT
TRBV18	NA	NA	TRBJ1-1	CASSPRGGSMNTEAFF	TGTGCCAGCTCACCCCGGGGGGGGAGCATGAACACTGAAGCTTTCTTT
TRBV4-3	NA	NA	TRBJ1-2	CASSQSERSSYGYTF	TGCGCCAGCAGCCAGTCCGAGAGGTCTTCGTATGGCTACACCTTC
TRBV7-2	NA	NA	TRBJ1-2	CASSYSYGYTF	TGTGCCAGCTCCTACAGCTATGGCTACACCTTC
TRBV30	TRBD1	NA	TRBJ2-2	CAWSSQGVTGELFF	TGTGCCTGGAGTTCTCAGGGGGTCACCGGGGAGCTGTTTTTT
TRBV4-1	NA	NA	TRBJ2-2	CATKDGNTGELFF	TGCGCCACCAAGGACGGAAACACCGGGGAGCTGTTTTTT
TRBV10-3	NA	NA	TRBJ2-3	CAISESGLAAGNADTQYF	TGTGCCATCAGTGAGTCGGGTTTGGCGGCAGGGAACGCAGATACGCAGTATTTT
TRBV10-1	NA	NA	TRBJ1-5	CASSEPRHEQPQHF	TGCGCCAGCAGTGAGCCAAGACACGAGCAGCCCCAGCATTTT
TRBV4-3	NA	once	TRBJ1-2	CASSQDLQTNLMFGYTF	TGCGCCAGCAGCCAAGATCTACAGACTAACCTTATGTTTGGCTACACCTTC
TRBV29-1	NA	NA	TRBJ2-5	CSAPRRGETQYF	TGCAGCGCCCCCCGAAGGGGGGAGACCCAGTACTTC
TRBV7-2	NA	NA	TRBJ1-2	CASSLAPSNYGYTF	TGTGCCAGCAGCTTAGCGCCCAGTAACTATGGCTACACCTTC
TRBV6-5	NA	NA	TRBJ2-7	CASSYSGGPPGYEQYF	TGTGCCAGCAGTTACAGCGGCGGCCCGCCAGGCTACGAGCAGTACTTC
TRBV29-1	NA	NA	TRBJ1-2	CSVAEGGRNYGYTF	TGCAGCGTCGCCGAAGGCGGACGTAACTATGGCTACACCTTC
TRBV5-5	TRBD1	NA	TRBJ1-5	CASSRGTGAGNQPQHF	TGTGCCAGCAGCAGGGGGACAGGGGCTGGCAATCAGCCCCAGCATTTT
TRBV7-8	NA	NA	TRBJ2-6	CASSRTGANVLTF	TGTGCCAGCAGCAGGACTGGGGCCAACGTCCTGACTTTC
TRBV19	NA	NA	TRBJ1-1	CASSIDNSGGAAEAFF	TGTGCCAGTAGTATAGACAATTCGGGGGGCGCCGCTGAAGCTTTCTTT